This TCR beta chain emerged from a study of cytomegalovirus exposure and HLA in healthy donors. Looking at the study overall: Approximately 77 million unique TCRs from HLA-typed donors were held in an early release of data. Membership in the Caucasian-associated ancestry cluster was found for 75% to 90% of roughly 360 genotyped donors.

The PCR was carried out with 60 Vbeta primers and 13 Jbeta primers. Assay used: immunoSEQ multiplex PCR; TCRdb lists only in-frame clones, some missing. The sample consists of 50,000 to 70,000 clones, approximately 75% of them appearing once. Trimming pared 2 bases from V and 3 bases from J, leaving 17 bases between. From germline, CDR1 is MNHEY and CDR2 SVGAGI. This CDR3 comprises 16 residues. Worth noting for this clone: Its antigen is undetermined.

The study, taken as a whole, reports: It was shown in a later analysis that HLA-associated TCR beta chains were more clonally expanded than other, equally common chains.

V and J are TRBV6-5 and TRBJ2-7, with D perhaps TRBD2 (5 bases). The sample taken for sequencing was PBMCs. This TCR was recovered from a young man in good health and CMV-seropositive. The CDR3 here is CASSYARTFTLYEQYF. Written as DNA, the CDR3 is TGTGCCAGCAGTTACGCTAGGACTTTTACCCTCTACGAGCAGTACTTC.